The clone carrying this TCR beta chain was recorded only once. As yet, its antigen is unknown. Measured with immunoSEQ multiplex PCR; TCRdb has only the in-frame clones, and not every one. The sample includes roughly 170,000 clones, 85% to 95% seen only once; the top ten take approximately 1.5%. The source of the sample is a study of T cell responses to AZD1222 COVID-19 vaccine. The study, taken as a whole, reports: White British donors predominated, females outnumbered males, and clonal diversity was possibly underestimated.

The CDR3 covers 14 residues. V was clipped by 3 bases and J by 8 bases; unmatched bases: 9. Germline assignment: CDR1 KGHSH and CDR2 LQKENI. The chain links TRBV18 to TRBJ1-2, with TRBD1 matching over 7 bases. This TCR derives from an adult who received the AZD1222 COVID-19 vaccine. The sequencing here drew on peripheral blood, taken 28 days after the second AZD1222 dose. The CDR3 coding sequence is TGTGCCAGCTCACCTGGACAGGCGGAGTTGGGCTACACCTTC. Translation gives CASSPGQAELGYTF. Full variable domain (rest looked up from reference TRBV18 and TRBJ1-2): NAGVMQNPRHLVRRRGQEARLRCSPMKGHSHVYWYRQLPEEGLKFMVYLQKENIIDESGMPKERFSAEFPKEGPSILRIQQVVRGDSAAYFCASSPGQAELGYTFGSGTRLTVV.